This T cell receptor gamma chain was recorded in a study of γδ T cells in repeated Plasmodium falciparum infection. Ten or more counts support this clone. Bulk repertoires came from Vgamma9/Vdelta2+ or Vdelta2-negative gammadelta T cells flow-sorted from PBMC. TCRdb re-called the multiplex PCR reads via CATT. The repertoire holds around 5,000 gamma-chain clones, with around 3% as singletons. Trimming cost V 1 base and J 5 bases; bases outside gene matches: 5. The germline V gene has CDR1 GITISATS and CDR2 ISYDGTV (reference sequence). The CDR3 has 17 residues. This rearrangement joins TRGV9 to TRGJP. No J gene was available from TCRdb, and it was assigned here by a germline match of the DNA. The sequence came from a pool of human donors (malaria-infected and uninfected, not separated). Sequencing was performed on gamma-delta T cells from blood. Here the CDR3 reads CALWEVAKELGKKIKVF. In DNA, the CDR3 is TGTGCCTTGTGGGAGGTAGCAAAAGAGTTGGGCAAAAAAATCAAGGTATTT.